The 16 T cell receptor beta chains below all came from one sample that was sequenced in a study of early T cells in non-severe SARS-CoV-2 infection. MiXCR, run by TCRdb on the 5' RACE reads, gives a single entry per CDR3 protein. The repertoire holds tens of thousands of distinct CDR3 sequences, with around 4.2% as singletons. The sequenced sample consisted of whole blood. The source of these receptors is an adult who was a healthcare worker with PCR-confirmed SARS-CoV-2 infection or an uninfected control (not recorded which).

This chain connects TRBV7-8 to TRBJ2-1; D may be TRBD1 (7 bases). Trimming pared 1 base from V and 4 bases from J, leaving 14 bases between. The CDR3 runs 16 residues. In germline, CDR1 is SGHVS, CDR2 FQNEAQ. The CDR3 sequence is CASSLGQGDLYNEQFF. The CDR3 DNA sequence: TGTGCCAGCAGCTTAGGGCAGGGGGACTTGTACAATGAGCAGTTCTTC.

This clonotype was seen ten or more times. This sequence joins TRBV29-1 and TRBJ2-1; tentative D call: TRBD2 (7 bases). Germline V gene data show CDR1 as SQVTM and CDR2 as ANQGSEA. The ends were cut back, 4 bases at V and 9 bases at J, with 19 bases in the middle. This CDR3 comprises 14 residues. The CDR3 loop is CSVVRRGLVREQFF. In DNA, the CDR3 is TGCAGCGTTGTAAGGCGGGGGCTTGTACGTGAGCAGTTCTTC.

This clonotype was picked up many times. CDR3 in amino acids: CSARGEWSKGTNEKLFF. The CDR3 nucleotides read TGCAGTGCTAGAGGGGAGTGGTCAAAAGGAACTAATGAAAAACTGTTTTTT. This sequence joins TRBV20-1 and TRBJ1-4; D is unclear. Looked up from germline, CDR1 is DFQATT and CDR2 is SNEGSKA (reference sequence). V gave up 1 base and J gave up 1 base, with 16 bases separating them. This CDR3 comprises 17 residues.

This clonotype was counted many times. The rearrangement joins TRBV6-2 or TRBV6-3 to TRBJ1-1; 7 nucleotides align to TRBD1. The CDR3 totals 12 residues. The V and J ends lost 4 bases and 6 bases, in that order; junction bases with no gene match: 2. Looked up from germline, CDR1 is MNHEY and CDR2 is SVGEGT. Written as DNA, the CDR3 is TGTGCCAGCAGTTCAGGGGGTGCTGAAGCTTTCTTT. It yields the protein CASSSGGAEAFF.

Many counts were recorded for this clonotype. V gene TRBV6-4 combines with J gene TRBJ2-7; D is perhaps TRBD1 (6 bases). Germline lookup yields CDR1 MRHNA and CDR2 SNTAGT. V lost 6 bases, J lost 2 bases, and 14 bases lay in between. The CDR3 length is 14 residues. The CDR3: CASRQGSLPYEQYF. The DNA of the CDR3 is TGTGCCAGCAGACAGGGTTCCCTCCCCTACGAGCAGTACTTC.

This clonotype was counted a few times. This chain uses TRBV7-6 with TRBJ2-7; TRBD1 matches at 8 bases. The J segment lost 7 bases and the V segment lost 1 base, leaving 6 bases of the junction unmatched. This CDR3 spans 14 amino acids. Germline values: CDR1 SGHVS, CDR2 FNYEAQ. The CDR3 DNA is TGTGCCAGCAGCTTAGGGCAGGGGGCTAATGAGCAGTACTTC. Protein sequence: CASSLGQGANEQYF.

This clonotype was observed many times. The rearrangement links TRBV7-9 to TRBJ2-7; 7 positions match TRBD1. The V gene end was trimmed by 4 bases and the J gene end by 2 bases; junction bases not matched to a gene: 11. Germline loops: CDR1 SEHNR, CDR2 FQNEAQ (reference sequence). This CDR3 comprises 16 residues. The CDR3 sequence: CASSSKDIQGTYEQYF. The CDR3 DNA is TGTGCCAGCAGCTCGAAAGACATACAGGGGACCTACGAGCAGTACTTC.

This clonotype came up many times. The chain has TRBV18 and TRBJ2-6, with a possible D match to TRBD1 (6 bases). Trimming removed 2 bases at V and 0 bases at J, with 11 bases between. The CDR3 totals 17 residues. Germline CDR1 reads KGHSH; CDR2 reads LQKENI. CDR3: CASSPIQGSSGANVLTF. The CDR3 DNA reads as TGTGCCAGCTCACCAATACAGGGCAGCTCTGGGGCCAACGTCCTGACTTTC.

This clonotype was seen at least ten times. This chain uses TRBV2 with TRBJ2-3, with D tentatively TRBD2 (6 bases). From germline, CDR1 is SNHLY and CDR2 FYNNEI. The CDR3 contains 15 residues. The V gene lost 9 bases and the J gene lost 8 bases, with 24 bases spanning the gap. CDR3 nucleotide sequence: TGTGCCAGTGGGCTAGCGTCCCCCAGCATGGGTACGCAGTATTTT. As protein: CASGLASPSMGTQYF.

This clonotype was counted a few times. J is TRBJ2-3 and V is TRBV28, with 7 bases fitting TRBD1. CDR3 size: 18 residues. CDR1 and CDR2 from the germline V gene are MDHEN and SYDVKM. J was trimmed by 0 bases and V by 7 bases; bases with no gene match: 16. The CDR3 region is CASTTGKGRGFSTDTQYF. DNA of the CDR3: TGTGCCAGCACCACTGGGAAAGGCAGGGGGTTTAGCACAGATACGCAGTATTTT. The entire variable domain, with the rest obtained from reference TRBV28 and TRBJ2-3, is as follows: DVKVTQSSRYLVKRTGEKVFLECVQDMDHENMFWYRQDPGLGLRLIYFSYDVKMKEKGDIPEGYSVSREKKERFSLILESASTNQTSMYLCASTTGKGRGFSTDTQYFGPGTRLTVL.

This clonotype was seen many times. The chain joins TRBV18 to TRBJ1-1; possibly TRBD1 for D (6 bases). Germline-derived CDR1 and CDR2 are KGHSH and LQKENI. V gave up 6 bases and J gave up 5 bases, with 22 bases separating them. There are 16 residues in the CDR3. Here the CDR3 reads CASSQGTTGRLTEAFF. As DNA, the CDR3 is TGTGCCAGCTCGCAGGGGACTACAGGGAGGTTGACTGAAGCTTTCTTT. The entire variable domain, with the rest obtained from reference TRBV18 and TRBJ1-1, is as follows: NAGVMQNPRHLVRRRGQEARLRCSPMKGHSHVYWYRQLPEEGLKFMVYLQKENIIDESGMPKERFSAEFPKEGPSILRIQQVVRGDSAAYFCASSQGTTGRLTEAFFGQGTRLTVV.

CDR3 sequence: CSARVRGVYNEQFF. The CDR3 coding sequence is TGCAGTGCTAGAGTAAGAGGGGTATACAATGAGCAGTTCTTC. The genes are TRBV20-1 and TRBJ2-1, with D perhaps assigned TRBD1 or TRBD2 (5 bases each). The germline V gene has CDR1 DFQATT and CDR2 SNEGSKA (reference sequence). V lost 1 base and J lost 4, with 11 bases in between. The CDR3 has 14 amino acids.

V usage is TRBV2 and J usage is TRBJ2-1, with 12 nucleotides matching TRBD2. The V gene end was trimmed by 3 bases and the J gene end by 5 bases; junction bases not matched to a gene: 2. The CDR3 consists of 15 residues. Germline V lookup: CDR1 SNHLY, CDR2 FYNNEI. DNA for the CDR3: TGTGCCAGCAGTGAGACTAGCGGGGGCAACAATGAGCAGTTCTTC. Its translation: CASSETSGGNNEQFF.

The table lists this clonotype with many counts. The J gene is TRBJ1-6, the V gene TRBV6-2 or TRBV6-3; no firm D call. CDR1 is MNHEY and CDR2 is SVGEGT in the germline V gene. V lost 6 bases and J 7 bases, leaving 4 bases between the germline ends. This CDR3 comprises 11 residues. This CDR3 reads CASSRNSPLHF. The CDR3 DNA sequence: TGTGCCAGCAGCCGGAATTCACCCCTCCACTTT.

This clonotype was detected many times. The rearrangement uses TRBV30 and TRBJ2-1, with 8 nucleotides matching TRBD1. Trimming at V came to 4 bases and at J to 3 bases, leaving 5 bases not matched to a gene. CDR1 is GTSNPN and CDR2 is SVGIG in the germline V gene (reference sequence). This CDR3 is 14 amino acids long. The CDR3 nucleotides are TGTGCCTGGAACCCGGGACAGGTCTACAATGAGCAGTTCTTC. Translated, it gives CAWNPGQVYNEQFF.

By frequency in the sample, this clonotype is medium-sized. The chain combines TRBV27 with TRBJ1-6; D is unclear. CDR1 is MNHEY and CDR2 is SMNVEV in the germline V gene (reference sequence). The CDR3 loop spans 12 amino acids. V shed 8 bases and J shed 6 bases, with 8 bases lying between them. The CDR3 DNA follows: TGTGCCAGCGGGGATCTTAATTCACCCCTCCACTTT. Protein product: CASGDLNSPLHF.